Described below is a single TCR beta chain sequence and its context. This clone showed up just once. It lacks a known antigen. Per-base quality was not reported, and no clone a single base away is much larger than it. This specimen belongs to a study of blood T cell repertoires in COVID-19 (dated by TCRdb to 2019 to 2021). Looking at the study overall: Samples covering the acute and convalescent phases of COVID-19 were provided by collaborators in the United States, Italy and Spain. The material from the prospective study consisted of cDNA or gDNA derived from T cells, B-cell-depleted T cells, or PBMCs. Deeply sampled blood TCRbeta repertoires from subjects exposed to, actively infected with, or recovered from COVID-19 were included in the dataset. The repertoires were released in a freely available public database meant as a resource for research on the immune response to SARS-CoV-2. Samples came from the ongoing ImmuneRACE study (first 160 participants) plus 1,254 subjects from 6 global collaborators. A de-identified subject ID, COVID-19 status, age in years and sex were almost always included in the sample metadata. Where HLA class I and class II types were available, the types were taken from metadata supplied by the sample provider, not from assay-based typing.

Each collaborating institution followed its own protocols to collect whole blood in K2EDTA tubes. For TCRbeta analysis, collaborator samples were shipped as frozen whole blood, as isolated PBMCs, or as DNA extracted from either sample type. Cut back by 5 bases and 6 bases, the V and J ends lie 29 bases apart. Spanning cysteine to phenylalanine, the CDR3 consists of 18 amino acids. The DNA shown is the 54-base CDR3, in frame from base 1. The germline V gene (reference sequence) specifies MNHEY as CDR1 and SMNVEV as CDR2. General study outcomes and caveats: The amount of clinical and demographic metadata varied by source and participant and was provided uncurated.

The immunoSEQ Assay, a bias-controlled multiplex PCR, was used to amplify TCRbeta CDR3 regions from genomic DNA. Per the original workflow: Nucleated cell counts per sample were estimated from amplification of reference gene primers within the assay. Sequence reads were collapsed and filtered to measure the absolute abundance of every unique TCRbeta CDR3 rearrangement. For each sample, productive Simpson clonality was calculated as the square root of Simpson's diversity index across productive rearrangements. TCRdb holds this immuneACCESS table with in-frame rearrangements only. Some clones are missing; in checked studies, unresolved V genes explain under half, and the rest has no known cause. Clone size and the V and J calls come from that table; the DNA yielded D and trimming. For this sample there are 9,500 to 15,000 clones; approximately 86% appear just once. The top ten clones comprise 21% of the sample.

This TCR came from a human donor in a cohort sampled during active COVID-19. The rearrangement combines TRBV27 with TRBJ2-7, with a weak D call of TRBD2 (6 bases match). The specimen sequenced was peripheral blood. For the CDR3, the sequence is CASSATRTGTPAGREQYF. The nucleotide sequence is TGTGCCAGCAGTGCGACACGAACCGGGACCCCAGCGGGTCGCGAGCAGTACTTC.